A single sample is the source of the 19 T cell receptor beta chains below, sequenced in a study of CD8 T cells in ankylosing spondylitis. One entry per CDR3 protein, called by TCRdb with MiXCR from the 5' RACE reads. The table records over 150,000 distinct CDR3 sequences, roughly 13% of them present only once. Sequenced sample: blood, either unsorted or a sorted T cell fraction (not recorded which). The receptors here all came from a male donor with ankylosing spondylitis or in good health (not recorded which).

This chain connects TRBV3-1 to TRBJ1-4; D is unresolved. CDR3 size: 16 residues. Germline V CDR1 and CDR2: LGHDT, YNNKEL (reference sequence). With 1 base removed from V and 0 bases from J, the gap between germline ends came to 9 bases. The CDR3 coding sequence is TGTGCCAGCAGCCAAGGGGCGGCCACAACTAATGAAAAACTGTTTTTT. Translated: CASSQGAATTNEKLFF.

The chain recombines TRBV7-8 with TRBJ2-7; D is possibly TRBD1 or TRBD2 (5 bases each). Germline V lookup: CDR1 SGHVS, CDR2 FQNEAQ. V gave up 5 bases and J gave up 2 bases, with 13 bases separating them. CDR3 size: 14 residues. As DNA, the CDR3 is TGTGCCAGCAGCGCCGCGTGGGGGACCTACGAGCAGTACTTC. It yields the protein CASSAAWGTYEQYF.

This clonotype was counted a few times. The rearrangement links TRBV10-2 to TRBJ2-3; D unresolved. The CDR3 runs 15 residues. Between the trimmed V and J ends, which lost 3 bases and 2 bases, there was a span of 12 bases. Germline-derived CDR1 and CDR2 are WSHSY and SAAADI. As DNA, the CDR3 is TGCGCCAGCAGTGATAGGATGAGGCCCACAGATACGCAGTATTTT. Translation gives CASSDRMRPTDTQYF.

This clonotype was detected only a few times. The genes are TRBV7-9 and TRBJ1-4, with 9 bases lining up with TRBD1. After removal of 1 base from V and 8 bases from J, the junction contained 5 bases not matched to a gene. The CDR3 extends over 15 amino acids. Germline values: CDR1 SEHNR, CDR2 FQNEAQ (reference sequence). The CDR3 DNA sequence: TGTGCCAGCAGCTTAGGGGACAGGGTAGACGAAAAACTGTTTTTT. As protein: CASSLGDRVDEKLFF.

This chain connects TRBV9 to TRBJ1-2, with 7 bases fitting TRBD1. The CDR3 has 16 residues. Germline values: CDR1 SGDLS, CDR2 YYNGEE. V lost 0 bases to trimming and J lost 5 bases; unmatched junction nucleotides: 10. CDR3 DNA sequence: TGTGCCAGCAGCGTAGAAGGGGGCCCTGGGACGTATGGCTACACCTTC. It yields the protein CASSVEGGPGTYGYTF.

The J gene is TRBJ2-3, the V gene TRBV6-1, with D unclear. V gave up 8 bases and J gave up 0 bases, with 9 bases separating them. CDR1 is MNHNS and CDR2 is SASEGT in the germline V gene. The CDR3 runs to 13 residues. CDR3 region: CASVSSSTDTQYF. The CDR3 DNA reads as TGTGCCAGCGTCAGCAGTAGCACAGATACGCAGTATTTT.

This clonotype was counted a few times. The CDR3 bases are TGTGCCAGCAGTGAATCCCGGCAGGGATACGAGCAGTACTTC. Translation gives CASSESRQGYEQYF. The J gene is TRBJ2-7, the V gene TRBV2; a possible D gene is TRBD1 (5 bases). Germline CDR1 reads SNHLY; CDR2 reads FYNNEI. Trimming took 2 bases from V and 4 from J, leaving 12 bases between them. This CDR3 spans 14 amino acids.

This clonotype was seen a few times. The CDR3 sequence is CASSQERNSYEQYF. The CDR3, as DNA: TGCGCCAGCAGCCAAGAACGGAACTCCTACGAGCAGTACTTC. The rearrangement uses TRBV4-1 and TRBJ2-7; D remains ambiguous. The CDR3 loop spans 14 amino acids. Trimming stripped 0 bases from V and 0 bases from J, with 6 bases between. The germline V gene has CDR1 MGHRA and CDR2 YSYEKL.

With respect to this clonotype: An end of the junction differs from the germline gene, which may be a read error. The V gene is TRBV18, the J gene TRBJ2-1, with D perhaps TRBD1 or TRBD2 (6 bases each). Germline CDR1 KGHSH, CDR2 LQKENI. The CDR3 length is 16 residues. The DNA for the CDR3 is TGTGCCAGCTCACCACCGTGGGGGGCACAGTACAATGAGCAGCTCTTC. This translates into CASSPPWGAQYNEQLF.

This clonotype was counted between two and nine times. The rearrangement links TRBV6-1 to TRBJ1-5, with unresolved D. Germline V CDR1 and CDR2: MNHNS, SASEGT. Trimming took off 3 bases at V and 7 bases at J, with 10 bases between the two ends. There are 13 residues in the CDR3. The CDR3 sequence: CASSDFGQQPQHF. DNA of the CDR3: TGTGCCAGCAGTGATTTTGGGCAACAGCCCCAGCATTTT.

V usage is TRBV7-9 and J usage is TRBJ1-4; no firm D call. The germline CDR1 and CDR2 sequences are SEHNR and FQNEAQ (reference sequence). This CDR3 is built from 14 residues. Trimming shortened V by 5 bases and J by 4 bases, and 11 bases separated the two germline ends. CDR3 bases: TGTGCCAGCAGCCGTTCTGGGAGTAATGAAAAACTGTTTTTT. Its translation: CASSRSGSNEKLFF. The full variable domain, with the rest looked up from reference TRBV7-9 and TRBJ1-4, is DTGVSQNPRHKITKRGQNVTFRCDPISEHNRLYWYRQTLGQGPEFLTYFQNEAQLEKSRLLSDRFSAERPKGSFSTLEIQRTEQGDSAMYLCASSRSGSNEKLFFGSGTQLSVL.

J is TRBJ1-1 and V is TRBV7-9; 8 bases align to TRBD1. The V segment lost 5 bases and the J segment 3 bases; nucleotides outside the gene matches: 8. CDR1 and CDR2 (germline): SEHNR, FQNEAQ (reference sequence). CDR3 length: 15 amino acids. The CDR3 nucleotides are TGTGCCAGCAGCCGGCTGACAGGGGAAGACACTGAAGCTTTCTTT. It encodes CASSRLTGEDTEAFF. Filled out from reference TRBV7-9 and TRBJ1-1, the complete variable domain reads DTGVSQNPRHKITKRGQNVTFRCDPISEHNRLYWYRQTLGQGPEFLTYFQNEAQLEKSRLLSDRFSAERPKGSFSTLEIQRTEQGDSAMYLCASSRLTGEDTEAFFGQGTRLTVV.

This clonotype was observed a few times. The chain carries TRBV7-9 and TRBJ1-6, with 8 bases that match TRBD1. The germline CDR1 and CDR2 sequences are SEHNR and FQNEAQ (reference sequence). The CDR3 is 14 amino acids. With V trimmed by 6 bases and J by 9 bases, 7 bases remained unmatched. CDR3 coding DNA: TGTGCCAGCAGTCCAGGGGGCCTCGGTTCACCCCTCCACTTT. This gives the protein CASSPGGLGSPLHF. The full variable domain, with the rest looked up from reference TRBV7-9 and TRBJ1-6, is DTGVSQNPRHKITKRGQNVTFRCDPISEHNRLYWYRQTLGQGPEFLTYFQNEAQLEKSRLLSDRFSAERPKGSFSTLEIQRTEQGDSAMYLCASSPGGLGSPLHFGNGTRLTVT.

The genes are TRBV6-1 and TRBJ2-7; tentative D call: TRBD2 (6 bases). The V gene's germline CDR1 is MNHNS and CDR2 SASEGT. Between the trimmed V and J ends, which lost 7 bases and 5 bases, there was a span of 21 bases. The CDR3 is 15 amino acids. The CDR3 loop is CASIGEEGTSDEQYF. In DNA form, the CDR3 reads TGTGCCAGCATTGGGGAGGAGGGGACGTCAGACGAGCAGTACTTC.

This clonotype has just a few counts. V and J are TRBV7-6 and TRBJ2-2; D is uncertain. V gave up 2 bases and J gave up 7 bases, with 11 bases separating them. The V gene's germline CDR1 is SGHVS and CDR2 FNYEAQ. This CDR3 comprises 14 residues. The CDR3, as DNA: TGTGCCAGCAGCTTACATGCCGAGATCGGGGAGCTGTTTTTT. This gives the protein CASSLHAEIGELFF.

The gene calls are TRBV5-1 and TRBJ1-4; 7 bases are a match to TRBD1. Germline V lookup: CDR1 SGHRS, CDR2 YFSETQ. The CDR3 has 16 residues. V lost 3 bases, J lost 2 bases, and 7 bases stayed unmatched. In nucleotides, the CDR3 is TGCGCCAGCAGCTCCGATACAGGGGTTACTAATGAAAAACTGTTTTTT. It translates to CASSSDTGVTNEKLFF.

The J gene is TRBJ2-1, the V gene TRBV29-1; TRBD1 aligns across 7 bases. Per the germline V gene, CDR1 is SQVTM and CDR2 is ANQGSEA. This CDR3 is 13 amino acids long. Losses at the gene ends were 6 bases for V and 5 bases for J; bases not matched to a gene: 7. CDR3 in amino acids: CSVNRGRDNEQFF. In DNA, the CDR3 is TGCAGCGTCAACAGGGGTAGGGACAATGAGCAGTTCTTC.

This chain uses TRBV6-1 with TRBJ2-5, with 12 bases lining up with TRBD2. The V gene end was trimmed by 0 bases and the J gene end by 9 bases; junction bases not matched to a gene: 17. The CDR3 sequence is 19 residues long. Looked up from germline, CDR1 is MNHNS and CDR2 is SASEGT. The CDR3 DNA reads as TGTGCCAGCAGTGAAGCGGGGACTAGCGGGTTTTGGCAAGAGACGGCCCAGTACTTC. Protein product: CASSEAGTSGFWQETAQYF.

This clonotype was observed a few times. The J gene is TRBJ2-6, the V gene TRBV12-3 or TRBV12-4, with 8 positions matching TRBD1. There are 18 residues in the CDR3. Trimming removed 7 bases from V and 0 bases from J; junction bases left unmatched: 11. The DNA for the CDR3 is TGTGCCAGCACCCAATCGGGACAGGTTCTCTCTGGGGCCAACGTCCTGACTTTC. This gives the protein CASTQSGQVLSGANVLTF.